This note documents a single T cell receptor (beta chain) sequence. This sample was included in a study of shared clonotypes between healthy human individuals. Profiling relied on immunoSEQ multiplex PCR, and the TCRdb table lists in-frame clones only, not all of them. The sample has approximately 400,000 clones; 90% to 98% are singletons. CD8 memory pooled CD45RO+ cells and CCR7-negative CD45RA+ TemRA cells. Trimming pared 1 base from V and 6 bases from J, leaving 13 bases between. The CDR3 totals 15 residues. Germline CDR1 and CDR2: MGHDK and SYGVNS. The sequence came from a man aged 25-40 years in good health. Sequenced: memory CD8+ T cells sorted from blood. Documented subset: CD45RO+ cells pooled with CCR7-negative TemRA cells. The rearrangement links TRBV25-1 to TRBJ2-1, with unresolved D. The CDR3 coding sequence is TGTGCCAGCAGTGAATTCTTCGTTACCCTCAATGAGCAGTTCTTC. Translation: CASSEFFVTLNEQFF.